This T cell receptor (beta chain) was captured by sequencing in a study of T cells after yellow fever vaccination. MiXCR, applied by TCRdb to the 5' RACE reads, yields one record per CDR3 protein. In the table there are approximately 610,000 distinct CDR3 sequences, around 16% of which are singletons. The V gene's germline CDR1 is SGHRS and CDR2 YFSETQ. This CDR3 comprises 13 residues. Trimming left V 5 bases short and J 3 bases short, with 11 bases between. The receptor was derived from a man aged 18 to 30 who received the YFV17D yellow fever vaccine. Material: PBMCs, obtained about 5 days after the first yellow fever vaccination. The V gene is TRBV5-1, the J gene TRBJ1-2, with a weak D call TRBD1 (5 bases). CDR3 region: CASRLRGDYGYTF. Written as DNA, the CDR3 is TGCGCCAGCAGGCTGAGAGGGGACTATGGCTACACCTTC. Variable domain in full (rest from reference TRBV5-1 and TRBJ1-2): KAGVTQTPRYLIKTRGQQVTLSCSPISGHRSVSWYQQTPGQGLQFLFEYFSETQRNKGNFPGRFSGRQFSNSRSEMNVSTLELGDSALYLCASRLRGDYGYTFGSGTRLTVV.